These 22 T cell receptor beta chains were all obtained from the same sample, sequenced in a study of OX40 agonist ivuxolimab in advanced cancers. TCRdb's table, derived via immunoSEQ multiplex PCR, lists solely in-frame clones and lacks some. The sample has about 48,000 clones, about 90% seen once. The starting material was CD4+ or CD8+ T cells sorted from blood, obtained in a trial of the OX40 agonist ivuxolimab. These TCRs come from an adult with an advanced solid tumor such as melanoma, head and neck, liver or kidney cancer.

The chain joins TRBV11-2 to TRBJ2-5; D remains ambiguous. Germline CDR1 SGHAT, CDR2 FQNNGV. Between the trimmed V and J ends, which lost 0 bases and 5 bases, there was a span of 4 bases. This CDR3 has 12 amino acids. The CDR3 reads CASSLDSETQYF. CDR3 nucleotides: TGTGCCAGCAGCTTAGATTCGGAGACCCAGTACTTC. Full variable domain (outside the CDR3, taken from reference TRBV11-2 and TRBJ2-5): EAGVAQSPRYKIIEKRQSVAFWCNPISGHATLYWYQQILGQGPKLLIQFQNNGVVDDSQLPKDRFSAERLKGVDSTLKIQPAKLEDSAVYLCASSLDSETQYFGPGTRLLVL.

This clone appeared a few times. This rearrangement joins TRBV14 to TRBJ1-2; the D is unclear. There are 13 residues in the CDR3. Looked up from germline, CDR1 is SGHDN and CDR2 is FVKESK. V was trimmed by 1 base and J by 6 bases, leaving 9 bases between them. CDR3: CASSQGGSDGYTF. CDR3 DNA: TGTGCCAGCAGCCAAGGAGGATCTGATGGCTACACCTTC. The variable domain in full, completed from reference TRBV14 and TRBJ1-2, reads EAGVTQFPSHSVIEKGQTVTLRCDPISGHDNLYWYRRVMGKEIKFLLHFVKESKQDESGMPNNRFLAERTGGTYSTLKVQPAELEDSGVYFCASSQGGSDGYTFGSGTRLTVV.

The chain has TRBV11-3 and TRBJ2-2, with a possible D match to TRBD1 (5 bases). The germline gives CDR1 SGHNT, CDR2 YENEEA. With 2 bases removed from V and 5 bases from J, the gap between germline ends came to 6 bases. The CDR3 is 13 residues long. The CDR3 DNA follows: TGTGCCAGCAGCTTACAGGGAACCGGGGAGCTGTTTTTT. It specifies CASSLQGTGELFF.

This clone has only a few counts. The chain has TRBV2 and TRBJ1-2, with a possible D match to TRBD1 (5 bases). The V end was cut by 1 base, the J end by 6 bases, with 9 bases between. Germline V CDR1 and CDR2: SNHLY, FYNNEI. This CDR3 region has 13 residues. CDR3 nucleotide sequence: TGTGCCAGCAGTGAAGGGGGCGTCGATGGCTACACCTTC. Translated: CASSEGGVDGYTF.

The CDR3 region is CASSVGTSGHGTQYF. CDR3 DNA sequence: TGTGCCAGCAGCGTAGGGACTAGCGGTCACGGGACCCAGTACTTC. J is TRBJ2-5 and V is TRBV9; 10 nucleotides line up with TRBD2. This CDR3 is 15 amino acids long. V shed 0 bases, J shed 7 bases, and the junction held 6 bases outside the gene matches. Germline values: CDR1 SGDLS, CDR2 YYNGEE.

The chain recombines TRBV7-2 with TRBJ2-2; D unresolved. This CDR3 comprises 13 residues. With 3 bases removed from V and 6 bases from J, the gap between germline ends came to 8 bases. The V gene's germline CDR1 is SGHTA and CDR2 FQGNSA. The CDR3 region has the DNA TGTGCCAGCAGCTTCGGTGGCTCCGGGGAGCTGTTTTTT. Translated, it gives CASSFGGSGELFF. The whole variable domain, filled in from reference TRBV7-2 and TRBJ2-2, reads GAGVSQSPSNKVTEKGKDVELRCDPISGHTALYWYRQSLGQGLEFLIYFQGNSAPDKSGLPSDRFSAERTGGSVSTLTIQRTQQEDSAVYLCASSFGGSGELFFGEGSRLTVL.

The gene calls are TRBV6-1 and TRBJ2-7; D might be TRBD1 (6 bases). There are 14 residues in the CDR3. Germline CDR1 MNHNS, CDR2 SASEGT. Trimming stripped 0 bases from V and 5 bases from J, with 11 bases between. CDR3 protein: CASSEAWGRHEQYF. CDR3 bases: TGTGCCAGCAGTGAAGCGTGGGGGCGCCACGAGCAGTACTTC.

CDR3 nucleotide sequence: TGCGCCAGCAGCTTGGGGCTAGCGGGGGCCCTCTACGAGCAGTACTTC. Amino acids: CASSLGLAGALYEQYF. V gene TRBV5-1 combines with J gene TRBJ2-7; 10 bases map to TRBD2. Looked up from germline, CDR1 is SGHRS and CDR2 is YFSETQ. The V and J ends lost 0 bases and 3 bases, in that order; junction bases with no gene match: 6. This CDR3 comprises 16 residues.

This chain links TRBV5-6 with TRBJ2-3; 7 bases map to TRBD1. The junction had 12 bases not matched to a gene; V was cut back by 3 bases and J by 11 bases. Looked up from germline, CDR1 is SGHDT and CDR2 is YYEEEE. The CDR3 sequence is 14 residues long. The CDR3: CASSSGQASVGQYF. DNA for the CDR3: TGTGCCAGCAGCTCAGGACAGGCTTCAGTGGGGCAGTATTTT. Using reference TRBV5-6 and TRBJ2-3 for the parts outside the CDR3, the full variable domain is DAGVTQSPTHLIKTRGQQVTLRCSPKSGHDTVSWYQQALGQGPQFIFQYYEEEERQRGNFPDRFSGHQFPNYSSELNVNALLLGDSALYLCASSSGQASVGQYFGPGTRLTVL.

The genes are TRBV4-3 and TRBJ1-2; 8 positions match TRBD1. Germline loops: CDR1 LGHNA, CDR2 YSLEER. The length of the CDR3 is 12 residues. Trimming at V came to 6 bases and at J to 6 bases, leaving 3 bases not matched to a gene. CDR3 residues: CASSLTGDGYTF. CDR3 nucleotides: TGCGCCAGCAGTTTGACAGGGGATGGCTACACCTTC.

This clone has only a few counts. The rearrangement uses TRBV12-5 and TRBJ2-5; D is possibly TRBD1 (5 bases). Trimming took 1 base from V and 4 from J, leaving 7 bases between them. In germline, CDR1 is LGHNT, CDR2 FRNRAP. The CDR3 extends over 13 amino acids. The CDR3 DNA follows: TGTGCTAGTGGTTTGGGGGGCGCAGAGACCCAGTACTTC. Translating it yields CASGLGGAETQYF. The full variable domain, rest sourced from reference TRBV12-5 and TRBJ2-5, is DARVTQTPRHKVTEMGQEVTMRCQPILGHNTVFWYRQTMMQGLELLAYFRNRAPLDDSGMPKDRFSAEMPDATLATLKIQPSEPRDSAVYFCASGLGGAETQYFGPGTRLLVL.

The rearrangement links TRBV19 to TRBJ2-5; the match to TRBD1 covers 8 bases. The CDR3 is 15 residues long. V lost 1 base, J lost 5 bases, and 6 bases stayed unmatched. Germline V gene lookup returns CDR1 LNHDA and CDR2 SQIVND (reference sequence). In DNA form, the CDR3 reads TGTGCCAGTAGTATAGTCCCAGGGGGCATCGAGACCCAGTACTTC. It translates to CASSIVPGGIETQYF. Looking up the rest from reference TRBV19 and TRBJ2-5 gives the full variable domain: DGGITQSPKYLFRKEGQNVTLSCEQNLNHDAMYWYRQDPGQGLRLIYYSQIVNDFQKGDIAEGYSVSREKKESFPLTVTSAQKNPTAFYLCASSIVPGGIETQYFGPGTRLLVL.

This chain uses TRBV7-9 with TRBJ1-1; TRBD1 aligns across 7 bases. Germline CDR1 SEHNR, CDR2 FQNEAQ (reference sequence). The CDR3 runs 14 residues. V shed 4 bases, J shed 5 bases, and the junction held 7 bases outside the gene matches. The CDR3: CASSYPDRVTEAFF. The CDR3 DNA is TGTGCCAGCAGCTATCCCGACAGGGTTACTGAAGCTTTCTTT. Variable domain in full (rest from reference TRBV7-9 and TRBJ1-1): DTGVSQNPRHKITKRGQNVTFRCDPISEHNRLYWYRQTLGQGPEFLTYFQNEAQLEKSRLLSDRFSAERPKGSFSTLEIQRTEQGDSAMYLCASSYPDRVTEAFFGQGTRLTVV.

The chain carries TRBV27 and TRBJ2-7, with 9 positions matching TRBD1. With 5 bases clipped from V and 4 bases from J, the junction kept 6 bases outside the gene matches. CDR1 and CDR2 from the germline V gene are MNHEY and SMNVEV (reference sequence). The CDR3 is 14 amino acids. CDR3 nucleotides: TGTGCCAGCAGTGCCCCCGGACAGGGGTACGAGCAGTACTTC. Amino acid sequence: CASSAPGQGYEQYF.

V usage is TRBV19 and J usage is TRBJ2-3, with 8 bases lining up with TRBD1. V lost 5 bases, J lost 5 bases, and 3 bases stayed unmatched. The CDR3 extends over 13 amino acids. CDR1 and CDR2 (germline): LNHDA, SQIVND (reference sequence). In DNA, the CDR3 is TGTGCCAGTAGTTCCACAGGGGGAGATACGCAGTATTTT. Amino acids: CASSSTGGDTQYF.

The chain carries TRBV27 and TRBJ1-1; 7 nucleotides agree with TRBD1. After removal of 3 bases from V and 4 bases from J, the junction contained 5 bases not matched to a gene. CDR1 and CDR2 (germline): MNHEY, SMNVEV (reference sequence). The CDR3 length is 14 residues. Here the CDR3 DNA reads TGTGCCAGCAGTTTTTCAGGGGGGATCACTGAAGCTTTCTTT. This gives the protein CASSFSGGITEAFF.

The V gene is TRBV5-5, the J gene TRBJ2-7, with D possibly being TRBD1 or TRBD2 (5 bases each). CDR3 length: 14 residues. V was cut by 2 bases and J by 2 bases, with 11 bases left in between. Germline values: CDR1 SGHKS, CDR2 YYEKEE (reference sequence). For the CDR3, the DNA is TGTGCCAGCAGCTTATGGGGGATTGCCTACGAGCAGTACTTC. This encodes CASSLWGIAYEQYF.

The genes are TRBV15 and TRBJ2-3; 9 bases align to TRBD1. The length of the CDR3 is 15 residues. Germline V gene sequence: CDR1 LNHNV, CDR2 YYDKDF (reference sequence). After removal of 9 bases from V and 0 bases from J, the junction contained 7 bases not matched to a gene. The chain's CDR3 is CATQPGTGSTDTQYF. The CDR3 region has the DNA TGTGCCACTCAGCCCGGGACAGGGAGCACAGATACGCAGTATTTT.

The chain carries TRBV9 and TRBJ1-2; D gene ambiguous. With 0 bases removed from V and 4 bases from J, the gap between germline ends came to 10 bases. Germline CDR1 is SGDLS and CDR2 is YYNGEE. The CDR3 is 14 residues long. The CDR3 DNA follows: TGTGCCAGCAGCGTAGACGGCGGGTTCTATGGCTACACCTTC. Protein product: CASSVDGGFYGYTF.

This chain connects TRBV27 to TRBJ1-3; unclear D gene. The CDR3 extends over 17 amino acids. V lost 4 bases to trimming and J lost 4 bases, with 20 bases between them. The germline V gene encodes CDR1 MNHEY and CDR2 SMNVEV (reference sequence). The CDR3 region has the DNA TGTGCCAGCAGTTCCCCCCGGCAGGTCTTATCCGGAAACACCATATATTTT. Protein sequence: CASSSPRQVLSGNTIYF.

V usage is TRBV9 and J usage is TRBJ2-7; the D is unclear. The CDR3 is 13 residues long. Trimming pared 4 bases from V and 2 bases from J, leaving 10 bases between. Germline CDR1 reads SGDLS; CDR2 reads YYNGEE. CDR3 in amino acids: CASSPPRAYEQYF. The CDR3 DNA is TGTGCCAGCAGCCCCCCACGGGCCTACGAGCAGTACTTC.

The J gene is TRBJ2-1, the V gene TRBV4-2; tentatively, D is TRBD2 (5 bases). CDR1 and CDR2 from the germline V gene are LGHNA and YNFKEQ. V lost 7 bases and J 0 bases, leaving 13 bases between the germline ends. The CDR3 sequence is 15 residues long. The CDR3 region has the DNA TGTGCCAGCACCCCTCTGGGGAGCTCCTACAATGAGCAGTTCTTC. Its translation is CASTPLGSSYNEQFF.